The 26 T cell receptor beta chains listed next were all sequenced from one sample in a study of blood T cell repertoires in COVID-19 (dated by TCRdb to 2019 to 2021). The method behind the library was the immunoSEQ multiplex PCR assay. The clones in this table, taken by TCRdb from immuneACCESS, are in-frame only. Not every clone is retained; where verified, under half of the shortfall comes from an unresolved V gene, and the cause of the rest is unknown. This sample lists roughly 350,000 clones; 85% were detected once. The ten largest account for around 3.4% of the sample. Material for sequencing was peripheral blood. These receptors were collected from a woman between 18 and 29 years old with acute or convalescent COVID-19.

V is TRBV5-1 and J is TRBJ1-1, with 9 positions matching TRBD1. The CDR3 is 15 residues long. Looked up from germline, CDR1 is SGHRS and CDR2 is YFSETQ. The J segment lost 5 bases and the V segment lost 4 bases, leaving 9 bases of the junction unmatched. CDR3 sequence reads: CASSPLRDRETEAFF. CDR3 nucleotides: TGCGCCAGCAGCCCACTCCGGGACAGGGAAACTGAAGCTTTCTTT.

The gene calls are TRBV5-6 and TRBJ2-5; no clear D. Trimming removed 2 bases from V and 4 bases from J, with 12 bases in between. The CDR3 runs 14 residues. Germline CDR1 reads SGHDT; CDR2 reads YYEEEE. CDR3 sequence (DNA): TGTGCCAGCAGCTTCAGAGGTAGCCTAGAGACCCAGTACTTC. Its translation is CASSFRGSLETQYF.

The rearrangement joins TRBV13 to TRBJ2-7, with D maybe TRBD1 (6 bases). This CDR3 has 15 amino acids. The V end was cut by 1 base, the J end by 2 bases, with 12 bases between. CDR1 PRHDT and CDR2 FYEKMQ come from the germline V gene (reference sequence). As DNA, the CDR3 is TGTGCCAGCAGCTTAGAACAGGGAAAAGCCTACGAGCAGTACTTC. Encoded protein: CASSLEQGKAYEQYF.

This clone was counted between two and nine times. This chain connects TRBV6-1 to TRBJ1-4; the match to TRBD1 covers 10 bases. CDR3 length: 16 residues. Germline V gene sequence: CDR1 MNHNS, CDR2 SASEGT. V gave up 1 base and J gave up 10 bases; unmatched junction bases: 9. The CDR3 here is CASSEVFGTGDLKLFF. The CDR3 DNA reads TGTGCCAGCAGTGAAGTGTTTGGGACAGGGGATTTAAAACTGTTTTTT.

This chain links TRBV14 with TRBJ2-7; 7 bases align to TRBD1. V trimming: 0 bases; J trimming: 1 base; junction bases outside the gene matches: 12. This CDR3 is built from 18 residues. CDR1 SGHDN and CDR2 FVKESK come from the germline V gene. The CDR3 reads CASSQERGQRPTSYEQYF. Here the CDR3 DNA reads TGTGCCAGCAGCCAAGAAAGGGGACAGCGGCCGACTTCCTACGAGCAGTACTTC.

Comment on this clone: Other nucleotide sequences in the sample specify the same CDR3. The chain recombines TRBV9 with TRBJ2-7; TRBD1 might be the D (6 bases). The CDR3 is made up of 13 amino acids. V gave up 0 bases and J gave up 5 bases, with 9 bases separating them. CDR1 is SGDLS and CDR2 is YYNGEE in the germline V gene. As DNA, the CDR3 is TGTGCCAGCAGCGTAGGGGCAGGGGACGAGCAGTACTTC. Protein sequence: CASSVGAGDEQYF.

The chain employs TRBV28 and TRBJ1-2; 12 nucleotides match TRBD1. The V and J ends lost 6 bases and 0 bases, in that order; junction bases with no gene match: 17. CDR1 and CDR2 (germline): MDHEN, SYDVKM. The length of the CDR3 is 20 residues. The CDR3 spells CASSPMAGTGTGGTNYGYTF. DNA for the CDR3: TGTGCCAGCAGCCCTATGGCGGGAACCGGGACAGGGGGCACTAACTATGGCTACACCTTC.

The V call is TRBV29-1, the J call TRBJ2-5; 7 bases fit TRBD2. Trimming at V came to 3 bases and at J to 4 bases, leaving 14 bases not matched to a gene. The CDR3 totals 16 residues. Per germline, CDR1 SQVTM and CDR2 ANQGSEA. DNA of the CDR3: TGCAGCGTTGAGAAGGGACTACCGACACAAGGAGAGACCCAGTACTTC. Translated, it gives CSVEKGLPTQGETQYF. Full variable domain (remainder filled in from reference TRBV29-1 and TRBJ2-5): SAVISQKPSRDICQRGTSLTIQCQVDSQVTMMFWYRQQPGQSLTLIATANQGSEATYESGFVIDKFPISRPNLTFSTLTVSNMSPEDSSIYLCSVEKGLPTQGETQYFGPGTRLLVL.

The chain recombines TRBV13 with TRBJ2-5; D gene ambiguous. Germline-derived CDR1 and CDR2 are PRHDT and FYEKMQ (reference sequence). V lost 0 bases and J 5 bases, leaving 10 bases between the germline ends. This CDR3 contains 14 residues. For the CDR3, the DNA is TGTGCCAGCAGCTTAGGCTCCGGGTCCGAGACCCAGTACTTC. Residues: CASSLGSGSETQYF.

The chain has TRBV2 and TRBJ1-6; perhaps TRBD1 as D (5 bases). Germline V gene sequence: CDR1 SNHLY, CDR2 FYNNEI. CDR3 length equals 17 residues. V dropped 1 base and J dropped 5 bases, with 15 bases sitting between them. CDR3 region: CASSEGPGDSHNSPLHF. The CDR3 DNA reads TGTGCCAGCAGTGAAGGTCCTGGCGACAGTCATAATTCACCCCTCCACTTT.

A single count supports this clone. This chain uses TRBV6-6 with TRBJ1-1; 11 nucleotides match TRBD1. The CDR3 consists of 18 residues. Germline loops: CDR1 MNHNY, CDR2 SVGAGI (reference sequence). V shed 5 bases and J 4 bases; nucleotides not matched to a gene: 15. CDR3 DNA sequence: TGTGCCAGCAGTCTCCGGGACAGGGGGTACGACGCCGGCACTGAAGCTTTCTTT. Amino acids: CASSLRDRGYDAGTEAFF.

This chain uses TRBV7-9 with TRBJ1-5; D unclear. Germline CDR1 SEHNR, CDR2 FQNEAQ (reference sequence). Trimming stripped 0 bases from V and 7 bases from J, with 13 bases between. This CDR3 has 15 amino acids. CDR3 residues: CASSLASGSGQPQHF. Here the CDR3 DNA reads TGTGCCAGCAGCTTAGCATCCGGGTCGGGACAGCCCCAGCATTTT.

The chain is built from TRBV7-2 and TRBJ1-3, with TRBD1 matching over 9 bases. V shed 5 bases, J shed 4 bases, and the junction held 9 bases outside the gene matches. The V gene's germline CDR1 is SGHTA and CDR2 FQGNSA. The CDR3 covers 16 residues. The CDR3 bases are TGTGCCAGCAGCCAAGAACAGGGGGCGCGAGGAAACACCATATATTTT. It codes for CASSQEQGARGNTIYF.

The chain employs TRBV5-1 and TRBJ2-1, with 7 nucleotides matching TRBD2. CDR1 and CDR2 (germline): SGHRS, YFSETQ. The V and J ends lost 5 bases and 5 bases, in that order; junction bases with no gene match: 4. There are 13 residues in the CDR3. The CDR3, as DNA: TGCGCCAGCAGTAGGGAGGGGAACAATGAGCAGTTCTTC. Protein: CASSREGNNEQFF.

This clone came up a few times. The chain is built from TRBV2 and TRBJ2-3; 12 bases line up with TRBD1. Unmatched junction bases numbered 4, after V lost 4 bases and J lost 5 bases. Germline CDR1 reads SNHLY; CDR2 reads FYNNEI. This CDR3 spans 15 amino acids. The CDR3 protein is CASSGDRGLLDTQYF. CDR3 coding DNA: TGTGCCAGCAGTGGGGACAGGGGGCTATTAGATACGCAGTATTTT. Variable domain in full (rest from reference TRBV2 and TRBJ2-3): EPEVTQTPSHQVTQMGQEVILRCVPISNHLYFYWYRQILGQKVEFLVSFYNNEISEKSEIFDDQFSVERPDGSNFTLKIRSTKLEDSAMYFCASSGDRGLLDTQYFGPGTRLTVL.

The CDR3 sequence: CAIMGQGATDTQYF. CDR3 sequence (DNA): TGTGCCATCATGGGACAGGGGGCAACAGATACGCAGTATTTT. The chain links TRBV10-3 to TRBJ2-3; 12 bases are shared with TRBD1. The CDR3 runs 14 residues. The germline V gene has CDR1 ENHRY and CDR2 SYGVKD. V trimming: 7 bases; J trimming: 3 bases; junction bases outside the gene matches: 2.

The rearrangement links TRBV9 to TRBJ2-2; no firm D call. The germline V and J ends were trimmed by 0 bases and 0 bases, with 9 bases remaining between them. CDR1 is SGDLS and CDR2 is YYNGEE in the germline V gene. This CDR3 is built from 16 residues. The CDR3, as DNA: TGTGCCAGCAGCGTAGGTTCAGCGACGAACACCGGGGAGCTGTTTTTT. Translating it yields CASSVGSATNTGELFF.

This clone occurred many times. This chain joins TRBV27 and TRBJ2-3; 12 nucleotides align to TRBD2. CDR3 size: 15 residues. Germline V lookup: CDR1 MNHEY, CDR2 SMNVEV (reference sequence). Germline trimming cut 7 bases from V and 3 bases from J; bases unmatched to any gene: 5. CDR3 residues: CASTRGLAGTDTQYF. CDR3 DNA: TGTGCCAGCACCAGAGGACTAGCGGGGACAGATACGCAGTATTTT.

This chain connects TRBV30 to TRBJ1-4, with unresolved D. Germline CDR1 GTSNPN, CDR2 SVGIG (reference sequence). V lost 0 bases, J lost 5 bases, and 10 bases lay in between. CDR3 length: 14 amino acids. The CDR3 sequence is CAWSVWRENEKLFF. CDR3 coding DNA: TGTGCCTGGAGTGTATGGAGGGAGAATGAAAAACTGTTTTTT.

The chain couples TRBV7-3 to TRBJ1-6; possible D gene TRBD1, 5 bases. The germline CDR1 and CDR2 sequences are SGHTA and FQGTGA. CDR3 length: 20 amino acids. Trimming removed 5 bases from V and 0 bases from J, with 23 bases in between. Here the CDR3 DNA reads TGTGCCAGCAGCCTTTTTACCCCGCCCGACAGAAACTCCTATAATTCACCCCTCCACTTT. Its translation: CASSLFTPPDRNSYNSPLHF.

The V gene is TRBV19, the J gene TRBJ2-1, with D possibly matching TRBD1 (6 bases). The CDR3 runs 15 residues. V lost 6 bases and J 6 bases, leaving 18 bases between the germline ends. CDR1 and CDR2 (germline): LNHDA, SQIVND (reference sequence). This CDR3 is CASRDRFSSFNEQFF. The CDR3 DNA is TGTGCCAGTAGAGACAGGTTCTCGTCTTTCAATGAGCAGTTCTTC.

The chain recombines TRBV6-6 with TRBJ1-6; TRBD1 matches at 8 bases. Germline CDR1 MNHNY, CDR2 SVGAGI (reference sequence). Trimming removed 5 bases from V and 9 bases from J; junction bases left unmatched: 9. CDR3 size: 15 residues. CDR3 coding DNA: TGTGCCAGCAGTCCCATGCAGGGGGCGGGTTCACCCCTCCACTTT. It is translated as CASSPMQGAGSPLHF.

The table lists this clone with a count of one. The chain has TRBV5-1 and TRBJ2-5; D may be TRBD1 (6 bases). The germline V and J ends were trimmed by 0 bases and 5 bases, with 17 bases remaining between them. Per germline, CDR1 SGHRS and CDR2 YFSETQ. The CDR3 extends over 16 amino acids. The DNA of the CDR3 is TGCGCCAGCAGCTTGGATAAAGGTACAGGGATCGAGACCCAGTACTTC. Its protein product is CASSLDKGTGIETQYF.

Turning to this clone: Other nucleotide sequences in the sample specify the same CDR3. The CDR3 protein is CASSPGQLYGYTF. In nucleotides, the CDR3 is TGCGCCAGCAGTCCGGGACAGCTTTATGGCTACACCTTC. This chain connects TRBV10-1 to TRBJ1-2; 7 bases agree with TRBD1. V trimming: 5 bases; J trimming: 5 bases; junction bases outside the gene matches: 5. The CDR3 contains 13 residues. Germline V lookup: CDR1 WNHNN, CDR2 SYGVQD (reference sequence).

This chain uses TRBV3-1 (or the pseudogene TRBV3-2) with TRBJ2-2; D is uncertain. Trimming took off 4 bases at V and 5 bases at J, with 11 bases between the two ends. Germline loops: CDR1 LGHDT, CDR2 YNNKEL (reference sequence). CDR3 length: 14 residues. CDR3 protein: CASSRPGQTGELFF. As DNA, the CDR3 is TGTGCCAGCAGCCGGCCGGGTCAGACCGGGGAGCTGTTTTTT.

This chain links TRBV27 with TRBJ2-7, with a possible D match to TRBD1 (5 bases). Germline V lookup: CDR1 MNHEY, CDR2 SMNVEV (reference sequence). The V end lost 6 bases, the J end lost 5 bases, and 11 bases lay between the germline ends. CDR3 length equals 12 residues. The CDR3 protein is CASSDQGHEQYF. Written as DNA, the CDR3 is TGTGCCAGCAGCGACCAGGGCCACGAGCAGTACTTC.